This TCR beta chain was identified in a study of shared clonotypes between healthy human individuals. Study in general: Three CD4 naive, three CD4 memory, two CD8 naive and one CD8 memory plate were used per donor. Overall study results and limits: Researchers found naive subsets generally carried larger estimated richness than memory subsets. Around 5% of naive CD4 clonotypes were shared across four donors.

The split of CD4+ cells yielded CD45RA+ naive and CD45RA-negative memory subsets. Sequencing was performed with immunoSEQ multiplex PCR; in TCRdb, only in-frame clones are kept and a portion is missing. Of some 2,400,000 clones in the sample, 90% to 97% were seen once. Of note for this clone: The antigen remains undetermined.

The sample consisted of naive CD4+ T cells sorted from blood. As for subset: CD45RA+ positively selected. The sequence came from a man aged 18 to 35 in good health.

CDR3: CASSPAGGPWGETQYF. In DNA form, the CDR3 reads TGTGCCAGCAGCCCAGCGGGAGGGCCGTGGGGGGAGACCCAGTACTTC. The chain uses TRBV11-2 and TRBJ2-5; 10 bases are a match to TRBD2. This CDR3 region has 16 residues. The germline gives CDR1 SGHAT, CDR2 FQNNGV. J lost 5 bases, V lost 5 bases, and 11 bases had no gene match.